Here is one TCR beta chain with its context. This record comes from a study of blood T cell repertoires in COVID-19. Study context: PBMCs, B-cell-depleted T cells, or T cells provided the cDNA or gDNA that made up the material.

Per the authors' pipeline: Amplification with reference gene primers provided the estimates of nucleated cell counts. Sequenced by immunoSEQ multiplex PCR; TCRdb stores in-frame clones only, minus some. That table furnishes V, J and clone size, whereas the DNA furnished D and trimming. The sample yields 150,000 to 200,000 clones, roughly 85% seen once. Donors in Cohort 3 counted as recovered after two negative PCRs, clearance, or symptom resolution. Between the trimmed V and J ends, which lost 6 bases and 0 bases, there was a span of 9 bases. CDR3 length: 15 residues. Germline values: CDR1 LNHDA, CDR2 SQIVND (reference sequence).

The sequence came from a man between 60 and 75 years old who had recovered from COVID-19. The material sequenced was PBMCs or T cells enriched from blood (not recorded which). The J gene is TRBJ2-6, the V gene TRBV19; weak D call: TRBD1 (6 bases). The CDR3 protein is CASRGQSSGANVLTF. The CDR3 DNA sequence: TGTGCCAGTAGAGGACAGAGCTCTGGGGCCAACGTCCTGACTTTC.